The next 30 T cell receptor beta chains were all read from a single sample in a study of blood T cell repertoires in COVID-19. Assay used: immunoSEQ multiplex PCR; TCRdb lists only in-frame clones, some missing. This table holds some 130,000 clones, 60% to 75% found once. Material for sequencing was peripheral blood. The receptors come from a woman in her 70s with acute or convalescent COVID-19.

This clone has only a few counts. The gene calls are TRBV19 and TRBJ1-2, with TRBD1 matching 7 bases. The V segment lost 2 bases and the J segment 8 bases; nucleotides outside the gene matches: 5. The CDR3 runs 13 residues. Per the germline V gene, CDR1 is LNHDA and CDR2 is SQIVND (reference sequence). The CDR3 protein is CASSIRTGDGYTF. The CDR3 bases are TGTGCCAGTAGTATAAGGACAGGTGACGGCTACACCTTC.

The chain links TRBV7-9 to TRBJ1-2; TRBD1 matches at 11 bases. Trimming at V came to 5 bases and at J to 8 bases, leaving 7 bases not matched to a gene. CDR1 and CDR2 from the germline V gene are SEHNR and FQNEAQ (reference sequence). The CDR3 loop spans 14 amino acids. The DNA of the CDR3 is TGTGCCAGCAGCCCTGGACAGGGGGCGGGGGGCTACACCTTC. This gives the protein CASSPGQGAGGYTF.

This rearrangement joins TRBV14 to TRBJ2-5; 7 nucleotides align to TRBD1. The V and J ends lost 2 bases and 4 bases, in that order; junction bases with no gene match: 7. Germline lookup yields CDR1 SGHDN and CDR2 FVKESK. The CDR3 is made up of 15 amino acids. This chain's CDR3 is CASSQIGTARETQYF. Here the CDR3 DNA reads TGTGCCAGCAGCCAAATAGGGACAGCCCGAGAGACCCAGTACTTC.

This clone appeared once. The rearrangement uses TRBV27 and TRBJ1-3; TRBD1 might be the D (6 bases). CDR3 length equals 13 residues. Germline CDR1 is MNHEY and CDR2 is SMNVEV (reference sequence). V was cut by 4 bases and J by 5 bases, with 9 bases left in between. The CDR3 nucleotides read TGTGCCAGCAGTTCAGGGGTGCGAAACACCATATATTTT. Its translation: CASSSGVRNTIYF.

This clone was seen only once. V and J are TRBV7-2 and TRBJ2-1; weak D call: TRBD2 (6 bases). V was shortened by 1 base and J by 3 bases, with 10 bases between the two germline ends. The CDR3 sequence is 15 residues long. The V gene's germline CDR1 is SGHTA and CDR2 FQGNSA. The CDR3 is CASSLGASVYNEQFF. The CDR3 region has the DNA TGTGCCAGCAGCTTAGGCGCTAGCGTCTACAATGAGCAGTTCTTC.

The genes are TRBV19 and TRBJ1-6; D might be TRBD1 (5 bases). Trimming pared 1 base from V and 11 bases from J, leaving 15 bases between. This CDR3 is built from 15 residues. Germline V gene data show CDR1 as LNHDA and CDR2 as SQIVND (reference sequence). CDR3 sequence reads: CASSIGGVRKTPLHF. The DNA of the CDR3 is TGTGCCAGTAGTATAGGGGGGGTTCGCAAAACACCCCTCCACTTT.

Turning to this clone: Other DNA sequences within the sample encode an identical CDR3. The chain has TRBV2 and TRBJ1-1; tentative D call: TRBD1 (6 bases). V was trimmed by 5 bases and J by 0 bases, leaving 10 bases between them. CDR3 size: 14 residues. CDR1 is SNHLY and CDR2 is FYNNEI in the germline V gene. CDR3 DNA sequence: TGTGCCAGCAGTACGACAGGAGTGAACACTGAAGCTTTCTTT. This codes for CASSTTGVNTEAFF. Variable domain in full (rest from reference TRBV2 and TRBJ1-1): EPEVTQTPSHQVTQMGQEVILRCVPISNHLYFYWYRQILGQKVEFLVSFYNNEISEKSEIFDDQFSVERPDGSNFTLKIRSTKLEDSAMYFCASSTTGVNTEAFFGQGTRLTVV.

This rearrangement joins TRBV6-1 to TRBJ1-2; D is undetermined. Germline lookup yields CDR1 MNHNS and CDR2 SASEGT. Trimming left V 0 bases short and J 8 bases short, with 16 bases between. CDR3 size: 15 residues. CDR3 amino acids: CASSEAPGPLYGYTF. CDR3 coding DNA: TGTGCCAGCAGTGAAGCGCCTGGGCCCCTCTACGGCTACACCTTC.

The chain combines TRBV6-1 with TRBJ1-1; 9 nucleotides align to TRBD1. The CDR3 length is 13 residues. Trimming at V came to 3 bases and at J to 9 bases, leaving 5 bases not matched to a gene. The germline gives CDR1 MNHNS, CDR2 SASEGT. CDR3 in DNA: TGTGCCAGCAGTGACAGACAGGGGGTTCAAGCTTTCTTT. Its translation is CASSDRQGVQAFF.

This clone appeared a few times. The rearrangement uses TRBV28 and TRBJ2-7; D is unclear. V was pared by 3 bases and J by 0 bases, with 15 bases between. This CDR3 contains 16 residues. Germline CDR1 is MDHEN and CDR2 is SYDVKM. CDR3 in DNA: TGTGCCAGCAGTTTTCCAGTGCAGGCCCTCTCCTACGAGCAGTACTTC. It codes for CASSFPVQALSYEQYF.

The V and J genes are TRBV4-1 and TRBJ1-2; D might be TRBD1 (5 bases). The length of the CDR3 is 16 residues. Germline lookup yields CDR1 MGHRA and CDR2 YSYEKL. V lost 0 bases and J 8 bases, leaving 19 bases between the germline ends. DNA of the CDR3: TGCGCCAGCAGCCAAGATAGGGGAAACCCCTCTAGAGGCTACACCTTC. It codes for CASSQDRGNPSRGYTF.

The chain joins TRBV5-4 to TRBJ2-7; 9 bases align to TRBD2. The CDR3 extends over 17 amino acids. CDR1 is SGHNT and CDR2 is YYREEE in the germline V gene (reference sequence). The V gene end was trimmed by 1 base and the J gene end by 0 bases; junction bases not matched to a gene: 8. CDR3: CASSLRGPSGASYEQYF. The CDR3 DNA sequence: TGTGCCAGCAGCTTGAGGGGCCCTAGCGGGGCCTCCTACGAGCAGTACTTC.

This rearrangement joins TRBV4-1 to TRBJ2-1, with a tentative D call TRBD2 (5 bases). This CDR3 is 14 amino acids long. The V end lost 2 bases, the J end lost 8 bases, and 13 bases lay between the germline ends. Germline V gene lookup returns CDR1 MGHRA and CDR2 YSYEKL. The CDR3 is CASSQISVIDEQFF. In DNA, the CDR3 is TGCGCCAGCAGCCAAATTAGCGTAATAGATGAGCAGTTCTTC.

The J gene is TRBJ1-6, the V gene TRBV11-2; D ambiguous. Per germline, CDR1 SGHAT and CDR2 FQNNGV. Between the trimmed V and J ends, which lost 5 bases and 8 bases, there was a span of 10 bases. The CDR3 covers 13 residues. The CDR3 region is CASSTQADSPLHF. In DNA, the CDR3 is TGTGCCAGCAGCACCCAGGCTGATTCACCCCTCCACTTT.

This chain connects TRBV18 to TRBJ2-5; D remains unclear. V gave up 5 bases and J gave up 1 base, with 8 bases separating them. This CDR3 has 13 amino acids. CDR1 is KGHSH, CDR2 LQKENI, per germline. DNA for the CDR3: TGTGCCAGCTCAGTTCAGGCCCAAGAGACCCAGTACTTC. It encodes CASSVQAQETQYF.

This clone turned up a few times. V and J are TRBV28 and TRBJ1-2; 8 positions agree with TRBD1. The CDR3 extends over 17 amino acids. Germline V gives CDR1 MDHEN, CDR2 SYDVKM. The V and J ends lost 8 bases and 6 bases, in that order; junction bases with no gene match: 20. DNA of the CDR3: TGTGCCAGCTCCTCTCGGAATCTCAGACAGGGGAGAGATGGCTACACCTTC. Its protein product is CASSSRNLRQGRDGYTF.

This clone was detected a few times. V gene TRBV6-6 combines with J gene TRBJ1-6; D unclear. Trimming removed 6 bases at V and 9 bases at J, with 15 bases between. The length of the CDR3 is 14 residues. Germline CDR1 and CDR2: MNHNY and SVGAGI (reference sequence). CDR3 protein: CASRSDNGGSPLHF. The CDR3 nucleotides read TGTGCCAGCAGGAGCGACAACGGAGGTTCACCCCTCCACTTT.

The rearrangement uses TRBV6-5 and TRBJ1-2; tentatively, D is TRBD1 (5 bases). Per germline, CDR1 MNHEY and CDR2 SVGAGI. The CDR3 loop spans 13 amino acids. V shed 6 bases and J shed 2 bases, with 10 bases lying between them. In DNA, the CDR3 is TGTGCCAGCAGCCCGACAGAAAACTATGGCTACACCTTC. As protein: CASSPTENYGYTF.

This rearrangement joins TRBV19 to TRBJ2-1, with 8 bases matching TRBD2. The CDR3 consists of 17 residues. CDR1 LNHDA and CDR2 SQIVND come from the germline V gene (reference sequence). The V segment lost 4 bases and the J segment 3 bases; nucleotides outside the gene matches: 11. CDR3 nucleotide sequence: TGTGCCAGTAGTACTCCGCGGAGCGGGAGTTTCTACAATGAGCAGTTCTTC. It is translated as CASSTPRSGSFYNEQFF.

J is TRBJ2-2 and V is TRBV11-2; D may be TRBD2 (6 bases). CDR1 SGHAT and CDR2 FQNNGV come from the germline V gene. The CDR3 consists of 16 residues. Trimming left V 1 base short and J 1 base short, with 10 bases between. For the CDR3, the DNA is TGTGCCAGCAGCTTAGTAGCGGCTTTGAACACCGGGGAGCTGTTTTTT. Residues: CASSLVAALNTGELFF.

CDR3 in amino acids: CASSRAGDREKLFF. CDR3 coding DNA: TGTGCCAGCAGCCGGGCGGGGGATCGCGAAAAACTGTTTTTT. The gene calls are TRBV27 and TRBJ1-4, with D possibly being TRBD1 (5 bases). The CDR3 length is 14 residues. The germline V gene has CDR1 MNHEY and CDR2 SMNVEV (reference sequence). V was pared by 6 bases and J by 8 bases, with 16 bases between.

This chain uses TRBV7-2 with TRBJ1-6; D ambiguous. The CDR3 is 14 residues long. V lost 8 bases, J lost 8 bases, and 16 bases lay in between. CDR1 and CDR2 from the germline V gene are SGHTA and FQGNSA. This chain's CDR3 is CASEITSGYSPLHF. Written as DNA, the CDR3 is TGTGCCAGCGAAATCACGTCGGGGTATTCACCCCTCCACTTT. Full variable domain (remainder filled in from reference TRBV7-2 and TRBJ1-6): GAGVSQSPSNKVTEKGKDVELRCDPISGHTALYWYRQSLGQGLEFLIYFQGNSAPDKSGLPSDRFSAERTGGSVSTLTIQRTQQEDSAVYLCASEITSGYSPLHFGNGTRLTVT.

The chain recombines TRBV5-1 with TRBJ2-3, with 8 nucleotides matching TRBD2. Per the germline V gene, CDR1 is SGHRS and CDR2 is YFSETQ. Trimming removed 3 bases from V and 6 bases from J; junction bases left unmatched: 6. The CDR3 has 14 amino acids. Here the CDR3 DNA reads TGCGCCAGCAGCTGGAGCGGGAGTAGGGATACGCAGTATTTT. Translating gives CASSWSGSRDTQYF.

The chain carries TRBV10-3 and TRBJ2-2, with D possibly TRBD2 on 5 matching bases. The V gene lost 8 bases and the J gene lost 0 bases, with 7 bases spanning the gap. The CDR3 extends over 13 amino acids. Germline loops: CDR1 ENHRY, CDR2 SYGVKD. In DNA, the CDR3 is TGTGCCATCGGACTGACGAACACCGGGGAGCTGTTTTTT. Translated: CAIGLTNTGELFF.

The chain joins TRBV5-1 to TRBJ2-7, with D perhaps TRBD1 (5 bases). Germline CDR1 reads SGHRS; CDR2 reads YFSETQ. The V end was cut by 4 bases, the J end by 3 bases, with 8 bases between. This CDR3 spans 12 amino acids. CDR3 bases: TGCGCCAGCAGCCCCCAGGGCTACGAGCAGTACTTC. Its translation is CASSPQGYEQYF.

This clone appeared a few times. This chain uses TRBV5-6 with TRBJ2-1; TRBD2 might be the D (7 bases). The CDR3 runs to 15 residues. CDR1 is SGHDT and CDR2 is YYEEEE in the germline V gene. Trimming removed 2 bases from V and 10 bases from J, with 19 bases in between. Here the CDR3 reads CASSFQGGGRREQFF. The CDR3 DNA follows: TGTGCCAGCAGCTTTCAAGGGGGAGGGCGTCGGGAGCAGTTCTTC.

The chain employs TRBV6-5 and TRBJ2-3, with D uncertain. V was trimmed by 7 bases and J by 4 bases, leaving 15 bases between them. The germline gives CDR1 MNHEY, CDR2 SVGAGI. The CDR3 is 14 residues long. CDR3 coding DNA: TGTGCCAGCACCTCCGGGTTACCGGCAGATACGCAGTATTTT. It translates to CASTSGLPADTQYF.

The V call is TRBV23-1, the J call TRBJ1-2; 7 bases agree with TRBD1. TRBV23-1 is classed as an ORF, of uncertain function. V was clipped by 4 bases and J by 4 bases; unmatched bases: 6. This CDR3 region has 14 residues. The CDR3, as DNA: TGCGCCAGCAGTCTCCGGGACAGAGGCTATGGCTACACCTTC. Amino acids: CASSLRDRGYGYTF.

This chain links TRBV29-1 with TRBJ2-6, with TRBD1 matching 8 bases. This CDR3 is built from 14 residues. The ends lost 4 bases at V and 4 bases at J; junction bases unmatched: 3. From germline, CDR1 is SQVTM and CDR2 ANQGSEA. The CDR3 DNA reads TGCAGCGTTGGGACAGGGCGAGGGGCCAACGTCCTGACTTTC. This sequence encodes CSVGTGRGANVLTF.

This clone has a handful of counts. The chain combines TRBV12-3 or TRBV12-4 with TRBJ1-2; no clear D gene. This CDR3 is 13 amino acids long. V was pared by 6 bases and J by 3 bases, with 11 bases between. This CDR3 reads CASSQGADYGYTF. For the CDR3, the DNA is TGTGCCAGCAGCCAAGGTGCGGACTATGGCTACACCTTC.